This TCR beta chain comes out of a study of molecular identifiers for immune sequencing clone quantification. Methods described previously were used for bulk TCR libraries, and listed TCR primers were applied. MiXCR, run by TCRdb on the PCR reads, gives a single entry per CDR3 protein. The sample holds 350,000 or so distinct CDR3 sequences; about a fifth are singletons and the top ten take approximately 0.83%. This clonotype was seen at least ten times. The CDR3 length is 13 residues. Germline V CDR1 and CDR2: MNHEY, SVGAGI. V was clipped by 2 bases and J by 9 bases; unmatched bases: 3. This receptor was taken from a human donor in good health. Some libraries in this study had Jurkat cell RNA spiked in. The sample consisted of naive CD8+ T cells from blood, with Jurkat cell RNA spiked in. Regarding subset: FACS-sorted CD8+CD4-CCR7+CD45RA+ naive T cells. The rearrangement links TRBV6-5 to TRBJ2-1; 8 bases map to TRBD2. CDR3 sequence (DNA): TGTGCCAGCAGTTACGGTAGCGGGGCTGAGCAGTTCTTC. Its protein product is CASSYGSGAEQFF.